This T cell receptor beta chain originates from a study of shared clonotypes between healthy human individuals. Broader study findings: Roughly 5% was the fraction of naive CD4 clonotypes found shared across a handful of donors.

Details on this clone: Its antigen is unidentified.

The protocol was immunoSEQ multiplex PCR, while the TCRdb copy is restricted to in-frame clones and leaves out a portion. In the table there are about 1.5 million clones, 95% to 99% of which are singletons. CDR1 and CDR2 (germline): PRHDT, FYEKMQ (reference sequence). V lost 6 bases to trimming and J lost 8 bases, with 10 bases between them. This CDR3 contains 11 residues. HIV-negative, healthy adults without recent acute infections or vaccinations were the donors. The chain is built from TRBV13 and TRBJ1-1; no clear D. The receptor comes from a young man in good health. What was sequenced was naive CD4+ T cells sorted from blood. Documented subset: CD45RA+ positively selected. CDR3 coding DNA: TGTGCCAGCAGACAGCTCTACGAAGCTTTCTTT. Translation gives CASRQLYEAFF.